This section outlines one TCR beta chain sequence together with its context. The antigen is unknown. Germline loops: CDR1 MNHNY, CDR2 SVGAGI (reference sequence). Trimming took off 6 bases at V and 2 bases at J, with 14 bases between the two ends. The CDR3 is made up of 14 amino acids. This sample stems from a study of shared clonotypes between healthy human individuals. Study-level information: Two women and a few men aged 18 to 49 made up the donors.

Study-wide findings and caveats: Exclusively blood specimens were collected; tissue repertoires likely differ. Few donors limited the genetic and exposure-history diversity represented. Large depth notwithstanding, sorted-subset sequencing proved incomplete by rarefaction.

Sequenced by immunoSEQ multiplex PCR; TCRdb stores in-frame clones only, minus some. Of some 1.4 million clones listed, roughly 96% are singletons. This clonotype was obtained from a man aged 25-45 years in good health. V and J are TRBV6-6 and TRBJ2-7; no reliable D call. The specimen was naive CD4+ T cells sorted from blood. Subset denoted: CD45RA+ positively selected. The CDR3 sequence: CASSPLTATYEQYF. In DNA form, the CDR3 reads TGTGCCAGCAGCCCCTTGACGGCCACCTACGAGCAGTACTTC.